One sample yielded the 26 T cell receptor beta chains listed below, sequenced in a study of blood T cell repertoires in COVID-19. Here immunoSEQ multiplex PCR was the method, and the copy in TCRdb shows in-frame clones only, minus some. In the table there are about 100,000 clones, around 87% of which are singletons. The material sequenced was peripheral blood. Every receptor here comes from a woman aged 30 to 39 with acute or convalescent COVID-19.

The chain joins TRBV30 to TRBJ1-6; D remains ambiguous. Germline CDR1 and CDR2: GTSNPN and SVGIG (reference sequence). V lost 0 bases, J lost 9 bases, and 15 bases lay in between. The CDR3 is made up of 15 amino acids. The CDR3 coding sequence is TGTGCCTGGAGTGTAAGTTCAGGCAGGCGTTCACCCCTCCACTTT. It yields the protein CAWSVSSGRRSPLHF.

V usage is TRBV5-1 and J usage is TRBJ1-2; D is undetermined. The CDR3 has 17 amino acids. Germline loops: CDR1 SGHRS, CDR2 YFSETQ. The V gene lost 0 bases and the J gene lost 1 base, with 16 bases spanning the gap. The CDR3 loop reads CASSLGDTAQINYGYTF. In DNA, the CDR3 is TGCGCCAGCAGCTTGGGCGACACGGCCCAAATTAACTATGGCTACACCTTC.

V and J are TRBV6-5 and TRBJ1-5, with 11 bases fitting TRBD1. Trimming removed 4 bases from V and 7 bases from J; junction bases left unmatched: 6. Germline CDR1 and CDR2: MNHEY and SVGAGI. This CDR3 spans 15 amino acids. The CDR3 DNA is TGTGCCAGCAGTTCTACTTGGGACAGGGGGCAGCCCCAGCATTTT. Protein sequence: CASSSTWDRGQPQHF.

The CDR3 loop reads CAWSRGEAYGYTF. The CDR3 bases are TGTGCCTGGAGTCGGGGTGAGGCTTATGGCTACACCTTC. This sequence joins TRBV30 and TRBJ1-2; D unclear. With 2 bases removed from V and 5 bases from J, the gap between germline ends came to 12 bases. This CDR3 comprises 13 residues. Germline V gene lookup returns CDR1 GTSNPN and CDR2 SVGIG (reference sequence).

This chain links TRBV5-1 with TRBJ1-1; D not certain. CDR1 SGHRS and CDR2 YFSETQ come from the germline V gene. The V end lost 2 bases, the J end lost 0 bases, and 11 bases lay between the germline ends. The CDR3 has 15 residues. The CDR3 DNA reads TGCGCCAGCAGCTTACGGGAGGCCATGAACACTGAAGCTTTCTTT. It specifies CASSLREAMNTEAFF.

This clone was found many times. This chain joins TRBV4-2 and TRBJ2-4; TRBD2 matches at 8 bases. Germline-derived CDR1 and CDR2 are LGHNA and YNFKEQ. The junction had 20 bases not matched to a gene; V was cut back by 1 base and J by 9 bases. The CDR3 spans 19 residues. CDR3 in DNA: TGTGCCAGCAGCCAAGTTCAGAACGGGGGGGCCGAACGTACCGGCATTCAGTACTTC. This codes for CASSQVQNGGAERTGIQYF.

V is TRBV12-3 or TRBV12-4 and J is TRBJ1-2; D call uncertain. The CDR3 has 12 residues. With 6 bases removed from V and 4 bases from J, the gap between germline ends came to 9 bases. CDR3 amino acids: CASSPEGYGYTF. CDR3 in DNA: TGTGCCAGCAGCCCTGAGGGCTATGGCTACACCTTC.

This clone was counted a single time. The rearrangement joins TRBV28 to TRBJ1-1; weak D call: TRBD1 (5 bases). Deletions cut 10 bases from V and 5 bases from J, with 20 bases between. CDR3 length: 14 residues. CDR1 and CDR2 from the germline V gene are MDHEN and SYDVKM. The CDR3 spells CATYLGPPRTEAFF. Here the CDR3 DNA reads TGTGCCACTTACTTGGGGCCTCCTAGGACTGAAGCTTTCTTT.

The CDR3 coding sequence is TGCGCCAGCAGCTTACCTAGAGGGACAGGGGAAAACATTCAGTACTTC. Residues: CASSLPRGTGENIQYF. The chain links TRBV5-1 to TRBJ2-4, with 10 nucleotides matching TRBD1. V gave up 2 bases and J gave up 5 bases; unmatched junction bases: 7. The CDR3 has 16 residues. CDR1 is SGHRS, CDR2 YFSETQ, per germline.

V gene TRBV3-1 (or the pseudogene TRBV3-2) combines with J gene TRBJ2-1; 13 bases are a match to TRBD2. Germline assignment: CDR1 LGHDT and CDR2 YNNKEL (reference sequence). V lost 0 bases and J lost 0; bases outside the gene matches: 5. This CDR3 is 19 amino acids long. The CDR3 sequence: CASSQDPGLAGASYNEQFF. In DNA form, the CDR3 reads TGTGCCAGCAGCCAAGATCCCGGACTAGCGGGGGCCTCCTACAATGAGCAGTTCTTC.

V is TRBV15 and J is TRBJ1-3; tentative D call: TRBD1 (6 bases). V was cut by 3 bases and J by 11 bases, with 8 bases left in between. The CDR3 runs to 11 residues. Per germline, CDR1 LNHNV and CDR2 YYDKDF (reference sequence). The CDR3 bases are TGTGCCACCAGCAGTCAGGGGTCCATATATTTT. This encodes CATSSQGSIYF. The full variable domain, rest sourced from reference TRBV15 and TRBJ1-3, is DAMVIQNPRYQVTQFGKPVTLSCSQTLNHNVMYWYQQKSSQAPKLLFHYYDKDFNNEADTPDNFQSRRPNTSFCFLDIRSPGLGDTAMYLCATSSQGSIYFGEGSWLTVV.

A single count supports this clone. The genes are TRBV2 and TRBJ1-3; D is unclear. Germline CDR1 is SNHLY and CDR2 is FYNNEI. V was pared by 4 bases and J by 0 bases, with 13 bases between. The CDR3 is 16 amino acids. CDR3 nucleotides: TGTGCCAGCAGTGTTAGCAGCTCAAGCTCTGGAAACACCATATATTTT. Translating gives CASSVSSSSSGNTIYF.

The CDR3 is CASSPRASGVWETQYF. The CDR3 bases are TGTGCCAGCAGCCCCCGGGCTAGCGGGGTCTGGGAGACCCAGTACTTC. The gene calls are TRBV11-2 and TRBJ2-5; 9 nucleotides line up with TRBD2. The CDR3 sequence is 16 residues long. Trimming at V came to 5 bases and at J to 5 bases, leaving 12 bases not matched to a gene. The germline V gene has CDR1 SGHAT and CDR2 FQNNGV. Full variable domain (remainder filled in from reference TRBV11-2 and TRBJ2-5): EAGVAQSPRYKIIEKRQSVAFWCNPISGHATLYWYQQILGQGPKLLIQFQNNGVVDDSQLPKDRFSAERLKGVDSTLKIQPAKLEDSAVYLCASSPRASGVWETQYFGPGTRLLVL.

The chain has TRBV5-6 and TRBJ1-5; D might be TRBD1 (6 bases). The ends were cut back, 2 bases at V and 2 bases at J, with 11 bases in the middle. CDR3 size: 15 residues. Germline loops: CDR1 SGHDT, CDR2 YYEEEE. CDR3 sequence (DNA): TGTGCCAGCAGCTTCGGGGGGGCTGGCAATCAGCCCCAGCATTTT. As protein: CASSFGGAGNQPQHF.

This chain joins TRBV2 and TRBJ1-5; 12 bases align to TRBD1. Germline V CDR1 and CDR2: SNHLY, FYNNEI. Germline trimming cut 9 bases from V and 6 bases from J; bases unmatched to any gene: 3. The CDR3 spans 13 residues. The CDR3 DNA sequence: TGTGCCAGTGGGACAGGGGGCGTTCAGCCCCAGCATTTT. It is translated as CASGTGGVQPQHF.

This clone showed up just once. The genes are TRBV3-1 (or the pseudogene TRBV3-2) and TRBJ1-6; 7 nucleotides line up with TRBD1. The CDR3 extends over 15 amino acids. The germline CDR1 and CDR2 sequences are LGHDT and YNNKEL (reference sequence). The V and J ends lost 5 bases and 4 bases, in that order; junction bases with no gene match: 5. CDR3 amino acids: CASSDPGQYNSPLHF. In nucleotides, the CDR3 is TGTGCCAGCAGCGACCCGGGACAGTATAATTCACCCCTCCACTTT.

This chain joins TRBV6-6 and TRBJ1-1; the match to TRBD1 covers 8 bases. CDR3 length: 14 residues. The junction had 8 bases not matched to a gene; V was cut back by 6 bases and J by 5 bases. Germline V lookup: CDR1 MNHNY, CDR2 SVGAGI (reference sequence). The CDR3 here is CASSRQGSGTEAFF. The CDR3 region has the DNA TGTGCCAGCAGCCGACAGGGGTCGGGTACTGAAGCTTTCTTT.

The chain is built from TRBV2 and TRBJ2-3; the match to TRBD2 covers 8 bases. This CDR3 comprises 16 residues. Germline trimming cut 7 bases from V and 4 bases from J; bases unmatched to any gene: 13. Germline V gene data show CDR1 as SNHLY and CDR2 as FYNNEI. In DNA form, the CDR3 reads TGTGCCAGCATATTCCTAGCGGGCGCCTCGGCAGATACGCAGTATTTT. This translates into CASIFLAGASADTQYF.

The chain uses TRBV6-1 and TRBJ1-2, with 8 bases identical to TRBD1. The CDR3 sequence is 16 residues long. In germline, CDR1 is MNHNS, CDR2 SASEGT. Trimming cost V 0 bases and J 3 bases; bases outside gene matches: 6. In DNA, the CDR3 is TGTGCCAGCAGTGAAGCGCTCGACAGGGGCGACTATGGCTACACCTTC. This encodes CASSEALDRGDYGYTF.

The chain joins TRBV4-1 to TRBJ1-5; D unresolved. V lost 1 base and J lost 0, with 7 bases in between. The CDR3 consists of 15 residues. Germline assignment: CDR1 MGHRA and CDR2 YSYEKL. This CDR3 reads CASSQAIYSNQPQHF. The DNA for the CDR3 is TGCGCCAGCAGCCAAGCTATTTATAGCAATCAGCCCCAGCATTTT.

This clone was counted between two and nine times. This chain links TRBV27 with TRBJ2-1; possibly TRBD2 for D (5 bases). The CDR3 loop spans 12 amino acids. Germline V gives CDR1 MNHEY, CDR2 SMNVEV (reference sequence). The V end lost 6 bases, the J end lost 8 bases, and 11 bases lay between the germline ends. The CDR3 DNA sequence: TGTGCCAGCAGACTCACTAGTGATGAGCAGTTCTTC. Amino acid sequence: CASRLTSDEQFF.

The rearrangement joins TRBV28 to TRBJ2-1; 7 nucleotides match TRBD1. After removal of 6 bases from V and 4 bases from J, the junction contained 3 bases not matched to a gene. CDR1 is MDHEN and CDR2 is SYDVKM in the germline V gene. CDR3 length: 13 residues. The CDR3 DNA reads TGTGCCAGCAGCTGGGACAGTTACAATGAGCAGTTCTTC. Protein: CASSWDSYNEQFF.

The chain is built from TRBV11-2 and TRBJ1-4; no definite D call. The CDR3 is 15 amino acids. Germline CDR1 and CDR2: SGHAT and FQNNGV. V was clipped by 1 base and J by 2 bases, with 8 bases between them. In DNA, the CDR3 is TGTGCCAGCAGCTTAGGCGGGTCCACTAATGAAAAACTGTTTTTT. As protein: CASSLGGSTNEKLFF.

This chain links TRBV5-1 with TRBJ1-1; TRBD1 is a possible D gene (6 bases). V was shortened by 7 bases and J by 4 bases, with 14 bases between the two germline ends. Germline CDR1 and CDR2: SGHRS and YFSETQ. This CDR3 region has 13 residues. CDR3 sequence (DNA): TGCGCCAGCGAAAGGGGGTCGGGCACTGAAGCTTTCTTT. Its protein product is CASERGSGTEAFF.

The chain recombines TRBV5-8 with TRBJ2-7, with D tentatively TRBD1 or TRBD2 (5 bases each). The CDR3 extends over 15 amino acids. The V end was cut by 4 bases, the J end by 4 bases, with 18 bases between. The germline gives CDR1 SGHTS, CDR2 YDEGEE. CDR3 bases: TGTGCCAGCAGCCTGGGGGAGAGAGTCGATTACGAGCAGTACTTC. Translated, it gives CASSLGERVDYEQYF.

This rearrangement joins TRBV7-6 to TRBJ2-2; tentative D call: TRBD1 (5 bases). The length of the CDR3 is 15 residues. Trimming pared 5 bases from V and 5 bases from J, leaving 15 bases between. Germline V gene sequence: CDR1 SGHVS, CDR2 FNYEAQ. The CDR3 sequence is CASSLPNSGTGELFF. The DNA of the CDR3 is TGTGCCAGCAGCCTCCCGAACTCAGGGACCGGGGAGCTGTTTTTT.